This TCR beta chain was recorded in a study of blood T cell repertoires in COVID-19. On the study more broadly: T cells, B-cell-depleted T cells, or PBMCs provided the cDNA or gDNA that served as material.

Trimming took 5 bases from V and 3 from J, leaving 4 bases between them. Germline CDR1 MNHEY, CDR2 SMNVEV (reference sequence). There are 12 residues in the CDR3. In the source study's methods: Reference gene primer amplification gave nucleated cell count estimates. Method: immunoSEQ multiplex PCR; TCRdb's copy keeps in-frame clones and lacks some. The V and J calls and clone size were taken over from that table, and D and trimming were inferred from the DNA. Of over 85,000 clones listed, 91% are singletons. The specimen sequenced was peripheral blood. V usage is TRBV27 and J usage is TRBJ2-2; D is uncertain. The source is a young man with acute or convalescent COVID-19. The CDR3: CASSHYTGELFF. For the CDR3, the DNA is TGTGCCAGCAGTCATTACACCGGGGAGCTGTTTTTT.